This T cell receptor (beta chain) comes out of a study of human T cells and chemical hapten exposure (dated by TCRdb to the early 2020s). Context from the whole study: For sensitization, 2% DPC in acetone was applied to a roughly 2 cm by roughly 2 cm area of upper inner arm skin. Throughout the roughly 23-week study period, patients were also given weekly therapeutic DPC doses on the scalp. Patch testing was performed on the upper back with Finn chambers containing 0.01% DPC, and the patch tests were scored after 6 days according to International Contact Dermatitis Research Group standards. The patient cohort, mostly female, included alopecia areata with under or over 50% scalp involvement, alopecia totalis and alopecia universalis. The libraries were sequenced as a pool, and the TCR yield per sample differed mostly because of small variations in library volumes within the pool. Peripheral blood TCR repertoire changes were tracked in vivo in alopecia patients during primary and secondary sensitization to the hapten diphenylcyclopropenone (DPC). Blood samples were taken from patients before sensitization (week 0) and at 2, 6 and about 24 weeks after DPC sensitization. For TCR sequencing, blood came from some 31 alopecia patients at anywhere from one to four time points (pre-sensitization, 2, 6 and 24 weeks). The study at large found these results: After repeated subsampling, the strength of the expansion versus patch-test correlation and the threshold at which it became significant changed. Patch test score was positively correlated with the number of PT1 expanded TCRs, with significance at thresholds 8, 16 and 32 but not at 4. DPC sensitization did not change how many TCRs were above 1 in 1000 frequency, and no evidence was found of alterations in global repertoire structure. Compared with pre-sensitization or healthy control sets, expanded TCRs formed significantly more large CDR3 similarity clusters, which is consistent with antigen-driven responses. Because every patient had alopecia, a presumed autoimmune disease, the patients' immune response might differ from that of healthy individuals.

The sample's time point label, in plain terms: patch test 1, 2 weeks after DPC sensitization. The sample's treatment or condition, from its label and the paper: therapeutic diphenylcyclopropenone sensitization with weekly scalp DPC. At every patch-test visit, the blood draw took place before the patch test was put on. To be eligible, patients had to be aged 18 to 70, diagnosed with alopecia and judged suitable for DPC therapy, while pregnant patients were excluded. Unfractionated whole blood was collected in Tempus Blood RNA tubes, and total RNA was extracted from that blood. The library was obtained by RACE. The instrument was a NextSeq 500. During library preparation, unique molecular identifiers were attached to individual cDNA molecules so that TCRs could be counted quantitatively and reproducibly. Each blood RNA sample was used to sequence both TCR alpha and TCR beta chains. As for how the authors treated the data: Samples had a median of roughly 98,000 TCRs, with a range from about 23,224 to 700,000. V, J and CDR3 annotation of the TCR reads was performed with the Decombinator software suite. To make PS versus PT1 abundance plots, every sample was subsampled to the same number of TCRs (28,000). Expanded TCRs were defined as absent before sensitization and observed at least eight times at the 2-week time point. The raw public reads went through TCRdb reprocessing: fastp at Q25, MiXCR clone calling, in-frame beta chains kept. Each CDR3 protein appears once, grouped with its most common genes and DNA. These V and J calls rely on TCRdb rather than the paper's analysis. Here the sample has 100,000 or so distinct CDR3 sequences; 8% to 13% occur a single time. 3% to 4% of the sample goes to the ten largest clones.

From the cysteine through the phenylalanine, the CDR3 covers 14 amino acids. Only the CDR3 part of the read is kept: 42 bases, read in frame from the first base. Trimming accounts for 9 bases at V and 5 bases at J, while the number of junction bases matched to no gene is 9. Based on the germline V gene, the CDR1 and CDR2 sequences are LGHNA and YNFKEQ. This clonotype occurred many times. Its antigen remains undetermined. Qualities for individual bases were not recorded, and no much larger clone is one base off. The TCR comes from a middle-aged woman with alopecia areata. Some clones in this sample may be carry-over from other donors' samples. The V gene is TRBV4-2 and the J gene is TRBJ1-4, with 7 bases aligning to TRBD1. The input for sequencing was whole blood, taken in connection with sensitization to the hapten diphenylcyclopropenone (DPC). The sequence in DNA is TGTGCCAGTCGGGGGACAGCTTTAAATGAAAAACTGTTTTTT. Its translation is CASRGTALNEKLFF.